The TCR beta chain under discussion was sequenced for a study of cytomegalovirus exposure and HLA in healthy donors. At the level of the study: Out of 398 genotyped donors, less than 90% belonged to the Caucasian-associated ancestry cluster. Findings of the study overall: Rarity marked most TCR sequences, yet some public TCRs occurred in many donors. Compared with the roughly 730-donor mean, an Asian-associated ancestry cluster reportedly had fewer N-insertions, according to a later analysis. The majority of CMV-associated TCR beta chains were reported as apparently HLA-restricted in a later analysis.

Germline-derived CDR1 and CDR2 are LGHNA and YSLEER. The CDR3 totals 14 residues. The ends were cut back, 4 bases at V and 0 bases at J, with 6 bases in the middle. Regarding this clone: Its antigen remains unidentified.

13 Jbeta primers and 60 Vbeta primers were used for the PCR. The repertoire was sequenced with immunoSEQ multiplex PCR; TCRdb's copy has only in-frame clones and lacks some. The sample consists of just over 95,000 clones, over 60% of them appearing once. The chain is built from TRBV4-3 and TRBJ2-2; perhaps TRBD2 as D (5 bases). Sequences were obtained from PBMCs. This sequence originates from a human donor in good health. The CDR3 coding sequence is TGCGCCAGCAGCCGAGGGCCGAACACCGGGGAGCTGTTTTTT. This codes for CASSRGPNTGELFF.